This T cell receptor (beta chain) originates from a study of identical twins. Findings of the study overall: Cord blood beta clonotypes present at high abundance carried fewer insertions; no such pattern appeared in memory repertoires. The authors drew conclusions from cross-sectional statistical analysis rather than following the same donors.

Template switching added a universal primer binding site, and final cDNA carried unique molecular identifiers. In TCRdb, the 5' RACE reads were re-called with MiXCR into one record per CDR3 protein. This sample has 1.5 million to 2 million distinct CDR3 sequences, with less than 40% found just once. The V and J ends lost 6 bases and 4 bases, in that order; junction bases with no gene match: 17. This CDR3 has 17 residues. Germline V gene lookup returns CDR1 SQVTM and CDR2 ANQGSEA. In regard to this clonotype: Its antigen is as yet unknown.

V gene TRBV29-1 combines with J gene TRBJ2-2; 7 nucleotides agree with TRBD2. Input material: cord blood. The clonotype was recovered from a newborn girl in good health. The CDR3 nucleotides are TGCAGCGTGGGATGGGCAGGGATCGGCGGGAGCACCGGGGAGCTGTTTTTT. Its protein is CSVGWAGIGGSTGELFF.